A selection of T cell receptor beta chains follows, all from one sample in a study of blood T cells in healthy people across ages. TCRdb processed the 5' RACE reads anew with MiXCR; each CDR3 protein has one entry. The table has under 950,000 distinct CDR3 sequences, 20% to 25% seen once. Sequences were obtained from blood. Receptor source: a man in his 70s in good health. CDR3s leave out the opening cysteine and the closing phenylalanine or tryptophan.

V: TRBV30
CDR3: AWSVGGRQPQH

V: TRBV27
CDR3: VSGGRVTQY

V: TRBV12-3/TRBV12-4
CDR3: ASSPRFYQPQH

V: TRBV12-3/TRBV12-4
CDR3: ASSRDMSSYGYT

V: TRBV7-9
CDR3: ASSVPAGTEAF

V: TRBV25-1
CDR3: ASSPRAEYEKLF

V: TRBV28
CDR3: ASSFADGGANVLT

V: TRBV7-2
CDR3: ASSLFTSGIYNEQF

V: TRBV7-8
CDR3: ASSLGQGAGGELF

V: TRBV6-1
CDR3: AGSEQGVGYGYT

V: TRBV29-1
CDR3: SVPMGDRAYNEQF

V: TRBV20-1
CDR3: SANNPGTGNEKLF

V: TRBV12-3/TRBV12-4
CDR3: ASSPGQASYEQY

V: TRBV28
CDR3: ASSLGGGITGELF

V: TRBV12-3/TRBV12-4
CDR3: ASRGPTGRGKNIQY

V: TRBV3-1
CDR3: ASSQGAGGSQETQY

V: TRBV5-6
CDR3: ASSVSGGLSSYNEQF

V: TRBV11-3
CDR3: ASSQVYYGYT

V: TRBV18
CDR3: ASSPLAVGVDNEQF

V: TRBV18
CDR3: ASSAGLNEKLF

V: TRBV5-1
CDR3: ASSLDVGIDSPLH

V: TRBV24-1
CDR3: ATSDASGTGGRGYT

V: TRBV5-8
CDR3: ASSLIVRGRATNEKLF

V: TRBV4-1
CDR3: ASSQDGRTGGYGYT

V: TRBV12-3/TRBV12-4
CDR3: ASSFLIGATGSSGANVLT

V: TRBV6-5
CDR3: ASSGRTFEAF

V: TRBV6-6
CDR3: ASSYASGRAQY

V: TRBV12-3/TRBV12-4
CDR3: ASSLAGSRGYT

V: TRBV15
CDR3: ATSSGTGLNEQF